Shown below are 24 T cell receptor beta chains from a single sample sequenced in a study of T cell responses to AZD1222 COVID-19 vaccine. Produced via immunoSEQ multiplex PCR; TCRdb's table is partial and in-frame only. The sample has roughly 120,000 clones, more than 70% seen once. The specimen was peripheral blood, collected 28 days after the second AZD1222 dose. These TCRs come from an adult who received the AZD1222 COVID-19 vaccine.

The CDR3 sequence is CAISAGRPNSGNTIYF. The CDR3 DNA sequence: TGTGCCATCAGTGCAGGGCGCCCCAACTCTGGAAACACCATATATTTT. The J gene is TRBJ1-3, the V gene TRBV10-3; D possibly corresponds to TRBD1 (5 bases). The CDR3 loop spans 16 amino acids. The germline V gene has CDR1 ENHRY and CDR2 SYGVKD. V dropped 4 bases and J dropped 0 bases, with 13 bases sitting between them.

CDR3 DNA: TGTGCCAGTAGTATAGGGGGCGTCAACACTGAAGCTTTCTTT. Amino acids: CASSIGGVNTEAFF. The chain couples TRBV19 to TRBJ1-1; TRBD1 is a possible D gene (5 bases). Trimming removed 1 base at V and 2 bases at J, with 8 bases between. The CDR3 loop spans 14 amino acids. Germline V gene lookup returns CDR1 LNHDA and CDR2 SQIVND (reference sequence).

The V call is TRBV6-4, the J call TRBJ2-1; D gene unclear. Germline values: CDR1 MRHNA, CDR2 SNTAGT. CDR3 length: 13 residues. V lost 8 bases to trimming and J lost 7 bases, with 15 bases between them. The CDR3 protein is CASLKEEGNEQFF. The CDR3 DNA reads TGTGCCAGCTTAAAAGAGGAAGGAAATGAGCAGTTCTTC.

This sequence joins TRBV5-1 and TRBJ2-4; D not certain. This CDR3 spans 14 amino acids. The germline V gene encodes CDR1 SGHRS and CDR2 YFSETQ. The germline V and J ends were trimmed by 0 bases and 5 bases, with 9 bases remaining between them. CDR3 loop: CASSLGPPENIQYF. CDR3 nucleotides: TGCGCCAGCAGCTTGGGGCCCCCCGAAAACATTCAGTACTTC. Full variable domain (missing parts from reference TRBV5-1 and TRBJ2-4): KAGVTQTPRYLIKTRGQQVTLSCSPISGHRSVSWYQQTPGQGLQFLFEYFSETQRNKGNFPGRFSGRQFSNSRSEMNVSTLELGDSALYLCASSLGPPENIQYFGAGTRLSVL.

This rearrangement joins TRBV7-3 to TRBJ2-1, with 9 bases aligning to TRBD2. This CDR3 is 15 amino acids long. Per the germline V gene, CDR1 is SGHTA and CDR2 is FQGTGA. The V segment lost 7 bases and the J segment 5 bases; nucleotides outside the gene matches: 9. The CDR3 sequence: CASTLGASGNNEQFF. The CDR3 coding sequence is TGTGCCAGCACCCTCGGGGCTAGCGGGAACAATGAGCAGTTCTTC.

J is TRBJ1-2 and V is TRBV13; no reliable D call. Germline CDR1 and CDR2: PRHDT and FYEKMQ (reference sequence). The CDR3 is made up of 16 amino acids. V lost 5 bases, J lost 1 base, and 17 bases lay in between. This CDR3 is CASSILSPEDNYGYTF. In DNA form, the CDR3 reads TGTGCCAGCAGCATCCTATCACCCGAGGATAACTATGGCTACACCTTC.

The chain has TRBV28 and TRBJ1-4; D is unresolved. The CDR3 totals 13 residues. Germline V lookup: CDR1 MDHEN, CDR2 SYDVKM. V was pared by 5 bases and J by 8 bases, with 12 bases between. CDR3 in DNA: TGTGCCAGCAGTCCCCAAGAAACGGAAAAACTGTTTTTT. This sequence encodes CASSPQETEKLFF.

The chain links TRBV6-5 to TRBJ1-2; a weak D match, TRBD1 (5 bases). Germline V gene sequence: CDR1 MNHEY, CDR2 SVGAGI. This CDR3 region has 14 residues. Trimming took off 4 bases at V and 4 bases at J, with 13 bases between the two ends. The CDR3 loop is CASSSAGTVYGYTF. CDR3 nucleotides: TGTGCCAGCAGTTCAGCCGGGACGGTCTATGGCTACACCTTC.

This chain joins TRBV23-1 and TRBJ2-7; maybe TRBD1 (6 bases). TRBV23-1 is an ORF; its function is uncertain. The CDR3 contains 14 residues. The germline V and J ends were trimmed by 4 bases and 4 bases, with 14 bases remaining between them. The CDR3 is CASSLYRAAYEQYF. The CDR3 bases are TGCGCCAGCAGTCTGTACAGGGCCGCTTACGAGCAGTACTTC.

The chain carries TRBV27 and TRBJ2-5; 11 bases are shared with TRBD1. There are 17 residues in the CDR3. The V gene's germline CDR1 is MNHEY and CDR2 SMNVEV (reference sequence). The ends lost 5 bases at V and 9 bases at J; junction bases unmatched: 17. The CDR3 here is CASSVLSGTGGPQSQYF. In DNA form, the CDR3 reads TGTGCCAGCAGTGTACTATCCGGGACAGGGGGGCCCCAGTCCCAGTACTTC.

This chain joins TRBV6-2 or TRBV6-3 and TRBJ2-7; 8 bases are shared with TRBD1. Per the germline V gene, CDR1 is MNHEY and CDR2 is SVGEGT. The CDR3 totals 13 residues. The V gene end was trimmed by 3 bases and the J gene end by 6 bases; junction bases not matched to a gene: 4. The CDR3 nucleotides read TGTGCCAGCAGTTATTCCACAGGGGGCGAGCAGTACTTC. It translates to CASSYSTGGEQYF.

This clone occurred once. The V and J genes are TRBV7-9 and TRBJ1-1, with TRBD1 as a possible D gene (5 bases). The CDR3 is 14 amino acids. V lost 2 bases to trimming and J lost 1 base, with 8 bases between them. CDR1 and CDR2 (germline): SEHNR, FQNEAQ (reference sequence). CDR3 in amino acids: CASSLSGANTEAFF. The CDR3 coding sequence is TGTGCCAGCAGCTTATCTGGGGCGAACACTGAAGCTTTCTTT.

The genes are TRBV30 and TRBJ1-5, with 7 bases aligning to TRBD1. This CDR3 has 15 amino acids. V trimming: 1 base; J trimming: 4 bases; junction bases outside the gene matches: 7. The V gene's germline CDR1 is GTSNPN and CDR2 SVGIG (reference sequence). The CDR3 DNA follows: TGTGCCTGGAGTGGAGGAATCAGGGGGAATCAGCCCCAGCATTTT. Residues: CAWSGGIRGNQPQHF.

This clone was detected a few times. The chain is built from TRBV7-2 and TRBJ2-1; 10 bases match TRBD2. The V gene end was trimmed by 1 base and the J gene end by 7 bases; junction bases not matched to a gene: 7. Germline V gives CDR1 SGHTA, CDR2 FQGNSA. The CDR3 totals 16 residues. The CDR3 coding sequence is TGTGCCAGCAGCTTAGGCCCAGCGGGGGGGTTGAATGAGCAGTTCTTC. This translates into CASSLGPAGGLNEQFF.

The chain links TRBV24-1 to TRBJ2-2, with unresolved D. V was shortened by 0 bases and J by 0 bases, with 4 bases between the two germline ends. CDR3 length: 15 amino acids. CDR1 and CDR2 (germline): KGHDR, SFDVKD. In DNA, the CDR3 is TGTGCCACCAGTGATTTGGGCGCGAACACCGGGGAGCTGTTTTTT. This encodes CATSDLGANTGELFF.

This rearrangement joins TRBV12-3 or TRBV12-4 to TRBJ1-1, with D perhaps TRBD1 (6 bases). The CDR3 consists of 13 residues. The V end was cut by 6 bases, the J end by 5 bases, with 13 bases between. In DNA, the CDR3 is TGTGCCAGCAGCCGAATCAGGGGAACTGAAGCTTTCTTT. Residues: CASSRIRGTEAFF.

In DNA form, the CDR3 reads TGTGCCAGCAGCGTAGCGGAACTGGGGCTCGGAAACACCATATATTTT. This sequence encodes CASSVAELGLGNTIYF. The chain is built from TRBV9 and TRBJ1-3; D might be TRBD1 (5 bases). V lost 0 bases to trimming and J lost 4 bases, with 14 bases between them. Germline lookup yields CDR1 SGDLS and CDR2 YYNGEE. The CDR3 is 16 residues long.

V and J are TRBV7-2 and TRBJ1-2; D is ambiguous. Germline loops: CDR1 SGHTA, CDR2 FQGNSA. The CDR3 totals 12 residues. The germline V and J ends were trimmed by 6 bases and 7 bases, with 12 bases remaining between them. The CDR3 spells CASSPRHSGYTF. The CDR3, as DNA: TGTGCCAGCAGTCCCCGACACAGTGGCTACACCTTC.

This chain uses TRBV4-3 with TRBJ2-5; 7 nucleotides agree with TRBD2. The germline V gene encodes CDR1 LGHNA and CDR2 YSLEER. The trim removed 0 bases at V and 2 bases at J, leaving 6 bases unmatched. The CDR3 covers 16 residues. The CDR3 spells CASSQELGGTQETQYF. The CDR3 DNA follows: TGCGCCAGCAGCCAAGAACTCGGGGGGACTCAAGAGACCCAGTACTTC.

This chain uses TRBV12-5 with TRBJ2-7, with TRBD1 identical over 8 bases. Germline CDR1 LGHNT, CDR2 FRNRAP. The ends lost 3 bases at V and 5 bases at J; junction bases unmatched: 3. CDR3 length: 13 amino acids. For the CDR3, the DNA is TGTGCTAGTGGTTTCAGGGGGCACAACGAGCAGTACTTC. Its protein product is CASGFRGHNEQYF.

V gene TRBV19 combines with J gene TRBJ2-3; D may be TRBD1 or TRBD2 (5 bases each). The V and J ends lost 0 bases and 1 base respectively, with 8 bases between them. CDR3 length: 15 residues. Per the germline V gene, CDR1 is LNHDA and CDR2 is SQIVND (reference sequence). The CDR3 reads CASSIERGGTDTQYF. CDR3 sequence (DNA): TGTGCCAGTAGTATAGAAAGGGGAGGCACAGATACGCAGTATTTT.

The rearrangement joins TRBV2 to TRBJ1-4; 10 positions agree with TRBD1. Unmatched junction bases numbered 1, after V lost 0 bases and J lost 6 bases. The length of the CDR3 is 15 residues. CDR1 is SNHLY, CDR2 FYNNEI, per germline. This CDR3 reads CASSEAGQGDEKLFF. CDR3 nucleotide sequence: TGTGCCAGCAGTGAAGCCGGACAGGGGGATGAAAAACTGTTTTTT.

This clone was counted only a few times. The genes are TRBV28 and TRBJ1-1; D gene uncertain. Trimming removed 3 bases from V and 11 bases from J, with 19 bases in between. Germline V gene lookup returns CDR1 MDHEN and CDR2 SYDVKM. The CDR3 consists of 14 residues. Here the CDR3 DNA reads TGTGCCAGCAGTTTCCCTAGGACCCTGGGTCGGGCTTTCTTT. Its translation: CASSFPRTLGRAFF.

The rearrangement uses TRBV4-3 and TRBJ1-2; D perhaps matches TRBD1 (5 bases). Per germline, CDR1 LGHNA and CDR2 YSLEER. Deletions cut 3 bases from V and 8 bases from J, with 7 bases between. The CDR3 totals 11 residues. CDR3 amino acids: CASSQGGGYTF. DNA of the CDR3: TGCGCCAGCAGCCAGGGGGGAGGCTACACCTTC.